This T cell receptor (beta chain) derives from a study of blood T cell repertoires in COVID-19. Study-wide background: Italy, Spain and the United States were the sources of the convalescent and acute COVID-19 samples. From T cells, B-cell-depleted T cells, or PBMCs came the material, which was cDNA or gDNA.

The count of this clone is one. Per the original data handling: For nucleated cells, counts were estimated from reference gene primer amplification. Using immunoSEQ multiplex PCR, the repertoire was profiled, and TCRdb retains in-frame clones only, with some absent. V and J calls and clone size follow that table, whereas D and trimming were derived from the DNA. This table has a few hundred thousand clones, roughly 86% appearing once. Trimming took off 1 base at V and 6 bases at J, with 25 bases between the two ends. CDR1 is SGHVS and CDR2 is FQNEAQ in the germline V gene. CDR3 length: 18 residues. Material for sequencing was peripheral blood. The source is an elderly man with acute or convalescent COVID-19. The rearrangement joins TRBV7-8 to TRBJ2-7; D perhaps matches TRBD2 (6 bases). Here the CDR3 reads CASSLVAAGGNFLSEQYF. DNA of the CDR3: TGTGCCAGCAGCTTAGTGGCGGCCGGGGGAAATTTTCTGAGCGAGCAGTACTTC.